What follows are 5 T cell receptor beta chains derived from one specimen sequenced in a study of OX40 agonist ivuxolimab in advanced cancers. Sequencing was performed with immunoSEQ multiplex PCR; in TCRdb, only in-frame clones are kept and a portion is missing. This sample has roughly 56,000 clones, with approximately 81% found just once. The sequenced sample was CD4+ or CD8+ T cells sorted from blood, obtained in a trial of the OX40 agonist ivuxolimab. The source is an adult with an advanced solid tumor such as melanoma, head and neck, liver or kidney cancer.

The rearrangement links TRBV28 to TRBJ1-2, with D perhaps matching TRBD1 (5 bases). The CDR3 runs 16 residues. The V and J ends lost 3 bases and 4 bases respectively, with 18 bases between them. The germline CDR1 and CDR2 sequences are MDHEN and SYDVKM. The CDR3 spells CASSFPPGATGYGYTF. The CDR3, as DNA: TGTGCCAGCAGTTTCCCCCCCGGGGCAACTGGCTATGGCTACACCTTC.

This clone was detected only once. This sequence joins TRBV4-3 and TRBJ1-6; TRBD1 might be the D (5 bases). The V gene lost 7 bases and the J gene lost 6 bases, with 13 bases spanning the gap. Germline assignment: CDR1 LGHNA and CDR2 YSLEER. CDR3 size: 14 residues. For the CDR3, the DNA is TGCGCCAGCAATGGGGGGGAGACTAATTCACCCCTCCACTTT. It is translated as CASNGGETNSPLHF.

The rearrangement joins TRBV28 to TRBJ2-7; D is undetermined. This CDR3 is 12 amino acids long. Trimming left V 6 bases short and J 5 bases short, with 11 bases between. Per germline, CDR1 MDHEN and CDR2 SYDVKM. CDR3 residues: CASRLGENEQYF. The CDR3 nucleotides are TGTGCCAGCAGATTAGGTGAAAACGAGCAGTACTTC. Combining the CDR3 with reference TRBV28 and TRBJ2-7 gives the whole variable domain DVKVTQSSRYLVKRTGEKVFLECVQDMDHENMFWYRQDPGLGLRLIYFSYDVKMKEKGDIPEGYSVSREKKERFSLILESASTNQTSMYLCASRLGENEQYFGPGTRLTVT.

This rearrangement joins TRBV2 to TRBJ1-2, with TRBD1 identical over 9 bases. CDR3 length equals 13 residues. The germline V gene encodes CDR1 SNHLY and CDR2 FYNNEI. V was clipped by 8 bases and J by 7 bases; unmatched bases: 8. The CDR3 is CASSGTGNGGYTF. CDR3 sequence (DNA): TGTGCCAGCTCTGGGACAGGGAACGGTGGCTACACCTTC.

This chain joins TRBV10-3 and TRBJ2-6; D remains ambiguous. V lost 6 bases, J lost 2 bases, and 20 bases lay in between. Germline V gene lookup returns CDR1 ENHRY and CDR2 SYGVKD. CDR3 length equals 18 residues. DNA for the CDR3: TGTGCCATCAGGGCCCAGGTCGGTCAAAAACCTGGGGCCAACGTCCTGACTTTC. This gives the protein CAIRAQVGQKPGANVLTF.